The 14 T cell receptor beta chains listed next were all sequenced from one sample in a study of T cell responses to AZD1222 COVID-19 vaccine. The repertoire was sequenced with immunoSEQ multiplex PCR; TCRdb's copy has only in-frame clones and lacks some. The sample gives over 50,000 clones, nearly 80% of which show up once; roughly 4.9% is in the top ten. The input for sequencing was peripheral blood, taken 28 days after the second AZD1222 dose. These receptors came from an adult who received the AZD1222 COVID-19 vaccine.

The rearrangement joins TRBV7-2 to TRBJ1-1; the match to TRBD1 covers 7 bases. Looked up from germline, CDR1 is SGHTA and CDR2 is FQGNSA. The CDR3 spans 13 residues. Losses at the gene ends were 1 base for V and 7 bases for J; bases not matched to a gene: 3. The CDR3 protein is CASSLGGTVEAFF. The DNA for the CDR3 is TGTGCCAGCAGCTTAGGAGGGACAGTTGAAGCTTTCTTT.

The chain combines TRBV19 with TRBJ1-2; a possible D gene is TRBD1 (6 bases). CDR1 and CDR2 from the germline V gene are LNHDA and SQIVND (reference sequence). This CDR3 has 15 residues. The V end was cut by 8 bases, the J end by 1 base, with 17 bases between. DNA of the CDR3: TGTGCCAGTGTTGGGGGGGCCTACCTTAACTATGGCTACACCTTC. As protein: CASVGGAYLNYGYTF. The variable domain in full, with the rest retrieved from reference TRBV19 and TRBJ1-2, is DGGITQSPKYLFRKEGQNVTLSCEQNLNHDAMYWYRQDPGQGLRLIYYSQIVNDFQKGDIAEGYSVSREKKESFPLTVTSAQKNPTAFYLCASVGGAYLNYGYTFGSGTRLTVV.

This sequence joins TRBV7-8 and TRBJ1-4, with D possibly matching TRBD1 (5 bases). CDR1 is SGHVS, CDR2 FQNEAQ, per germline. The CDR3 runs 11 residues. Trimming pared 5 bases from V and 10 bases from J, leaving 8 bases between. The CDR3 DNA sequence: TGTGCCAGCAGCGGAGGGGTAAAACTGTTTTTT. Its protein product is CASSGGVKLFF.

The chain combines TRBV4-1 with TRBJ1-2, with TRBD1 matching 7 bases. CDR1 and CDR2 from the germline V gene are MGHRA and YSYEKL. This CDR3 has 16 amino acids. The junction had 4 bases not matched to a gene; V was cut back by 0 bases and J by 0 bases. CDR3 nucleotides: TGCGCCAGCAGCCAAGAGGCAGGGGGAACTAACTATGGCTACACCTTC. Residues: CASSQEAGGTNYGYTF.

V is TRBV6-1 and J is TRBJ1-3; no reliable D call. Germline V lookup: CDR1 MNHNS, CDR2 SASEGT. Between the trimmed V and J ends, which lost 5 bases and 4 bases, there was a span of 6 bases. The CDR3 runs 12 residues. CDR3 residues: CASSQQGNTIYF. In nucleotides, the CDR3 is TGTGCCAGCAGTCAACAGGGAAACACCATATATTTT.

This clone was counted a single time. CDR3 sequence reads: CASSIWSGGAYEQYF. The CDR3 DNA is TGTGCCAGTAGTATTTGGAGCGGAGGGGCCTACGAGCAGTACTTC. The chain combines TRBV19 with TRBJ2-7; D is possibly TRBD2 (6 bases). Germline lookup yields CDR1 LNHDA and CDR2 SQIVND (reference sequence). The CDR3 is made up of 15 amino acids. Trimming stripped 3 bases from V and 2 bases from J, with 14 bases between.

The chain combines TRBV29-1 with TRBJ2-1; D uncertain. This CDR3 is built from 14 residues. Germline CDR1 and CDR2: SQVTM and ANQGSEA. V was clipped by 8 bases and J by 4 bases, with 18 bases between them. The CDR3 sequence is CSFHPQTIYNEQFF. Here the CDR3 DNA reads TGCAGCTTCCACCCGCAGACCATATACAATGAGCAGTTCTTC.

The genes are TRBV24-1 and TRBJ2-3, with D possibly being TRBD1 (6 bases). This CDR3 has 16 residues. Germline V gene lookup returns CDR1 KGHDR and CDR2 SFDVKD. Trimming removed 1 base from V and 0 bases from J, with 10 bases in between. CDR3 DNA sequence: TGTGCCACCAGTGATTTACAGGGCGCGAGCACAGATACGCAGTATTTT. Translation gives CATSDLQGASTDTQYF.

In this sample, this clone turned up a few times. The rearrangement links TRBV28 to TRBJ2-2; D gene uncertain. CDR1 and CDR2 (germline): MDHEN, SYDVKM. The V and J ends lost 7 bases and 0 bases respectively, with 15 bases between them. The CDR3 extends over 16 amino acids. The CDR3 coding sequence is TGTGCCAGCACCCAAGCCGCGGACCCGAACACCGGGGAGCTGTTTTTT. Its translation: CASTQAADPNTGELFF.

CDR3 residues: CASSYSTRTDTQYF. The CDR3 coding sequence is TGTGCCAGCAGTTACTCGACGAGAACAGATACGCAGTATTTT. J is TRBJ2-3 and V is TRBV6-2 or TRBV6-3; no definite D call. The CDR3 totals 14 residues. Trimming cost V 0 bases and J 3 bases, with 7 bases left between them. Per the germline V gene, CDR1 is MNHEY and CDR2 is SVGEGT.

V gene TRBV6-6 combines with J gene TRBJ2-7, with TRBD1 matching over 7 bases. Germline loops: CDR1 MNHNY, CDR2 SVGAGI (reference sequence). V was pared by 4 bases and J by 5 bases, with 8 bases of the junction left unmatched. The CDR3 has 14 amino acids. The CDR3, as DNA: TGTGCCAGCAGTTCGGGGACAGATACCGACGAGCAGTACTTC. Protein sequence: CASSSGTDTDEQYF.

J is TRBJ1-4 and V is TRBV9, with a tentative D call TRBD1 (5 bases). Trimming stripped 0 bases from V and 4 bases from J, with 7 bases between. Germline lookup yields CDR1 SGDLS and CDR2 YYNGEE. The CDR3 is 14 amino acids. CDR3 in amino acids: CASSVGGLNEKLFF. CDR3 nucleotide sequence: TGTGCCAGCAGCGTAGGGGGACTTAATGAAAAACTGTTTTTT.

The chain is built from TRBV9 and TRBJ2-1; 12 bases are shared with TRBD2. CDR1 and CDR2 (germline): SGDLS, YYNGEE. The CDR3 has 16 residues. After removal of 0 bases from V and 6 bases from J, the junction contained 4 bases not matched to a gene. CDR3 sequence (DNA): TGTGCCAGCAGCGTAGGGGGACTAGCGGGTATCAATGAGCAGTTCTTC. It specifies CASSVGGLAGINEQFF.

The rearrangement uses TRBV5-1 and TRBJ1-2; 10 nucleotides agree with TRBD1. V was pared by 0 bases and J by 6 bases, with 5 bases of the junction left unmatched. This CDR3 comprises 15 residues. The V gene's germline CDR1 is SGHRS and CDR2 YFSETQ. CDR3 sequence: CASSLEGTGVNGYTF. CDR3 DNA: TGCGCCAGCAGCTTGGAAGGGACAGGGGTTAATGGCTACACCTTC.